One T cell receptor (beta chain) is described in this entry. This clone was seen a handful of times. Its specific antigen is unknown. Base quality data are lacking; no much larger clone is found one base away. Compared with germline, V lacks 4 bases and J lacks 6 bases; bases without a gene match: 2. CDR1 and CDR2 are drawn from the germline V gene: SNHLY, FYNNEI. CDR3 length: 13 amino acids, cysteine to phenylalanine. The entry retains the CDR3 DNA only, 39 bases that are in frame from base 1. The library was prepared using the immunoSEQ multiplex PCR assay. For the multiplex PCR, a mixture combining 60 forward primers for TCR Vbeta segments and 13 reverse primers for TCR Jbeta segments was used. The CDR3 region of rearranged TCR beta genes was amplified from genomic DNA by a multiplex PCR assay. The amplified TCR beta libraries were sequenced on the Illumina HiSeq System as 87-base-pair reads. The original methods were these. A later analysis tallied roughly 76 million unique TCR beta chains across the 666 repertoires, and around 9.9 million of those chains were shared by two or more donors. Raw reads were error-corrected and collapsed into unique sequences by a nearest-neighbor algorithm in which closely related sequences were merged to remove PCR and sequencing errors. To assign V, D and J gene segments, CDR3 sequences were aligned to IMGT reference sequences. For a sequence to be retained, at least a six-nucleotide match to both a V gene segment and a J gene segment was required. Rearrangements were called productive when the CDR3 lacked stop codons and stayed in frame with V and J; all others were non-productive. Following IMGT convention, CDR3 was defined as the stretch from the second conserved V-encoded cysteine to the conserved J-encoded phenylalanine. Sequences without an unambiguous match to a single V gene segment were excluded from the earlier analysis of 500 to 700 of the donors. In an earlier analysis of 587 of the donors, a V segment was called functional when productive rearrangements were above 56.7%, and segregating when the standard deviation between donors exceeded 5%. A statistical classification framework was built for diagnosing cytomegalovirus status from the catalog of TCR beta chain sequences. In a later analysis, V and J genes were assigned by comparing TCR nucleotide sequences against IMGT/GENE-DB human TR gene sequences. Using the TCRdist pipeline, a later analysis assigned CDR3 sequences along with most-parsimonious VDJ recombination scenarios. In a later analysis, each TCR beta chain was defined by its CDR3 amino acid sequence together with its V-gene family, and reads lacking a unique V-gene family were excluded. To address suspected cross-contamination and a sequencing artifact, a later analysis removed some 620 highly shared, low-generation-probability nucleotide sequences. In a later analysis, a clonal expansion index for each public chain was calculated from normalized within-repertoire ranks of inferred template counts. A later analysis computed generation probabilities with a VDJ recombination model fitted to out-of-frame rearrangements, and checked the results against IGoR. A later analysis scored TCR-TCR, TCR-HLA and TCR-CMV co-occurrence with hypergeometric tests, applying a repertoire-size bias correction to TCR pairs. A later analysis estimated false discovery rates by permuting HLA or CMV assignments 20 times. In a later analysis, co-occurring TCRs were grouped with DBSCAN, and TCRdist sequence similarity was added when clustering was performed within HLA-allele-positive subsets. Repertoires with fewer than 30,000 or more than 120,000 public chains were left out of co-occurrence clustering, as were about 5 repertoires with anomalous nucleotide sharing. Here the immuneACCESS table is served through TCRdb, limited to in-frame sequences with V and J called. Missing clones are a known gap in these copies; in checked studies unresolved V genes cover under half, and the rest lacks a known reason. That table furnishes V, J and clone size, whereas the DNA furnished D and trimming. Within this sample are over 100,000 clones, with about 70% of them counted one time only. The top ten clonotypes cover 9.5% to 15% of the sample.

The entry originates in a study of cytomegalovirus exposure and HLA in healthy donors (dated by TCRdb to the late 2010s). Context from the whole study: An earlier analysis of approximately 640 of the donors reported approximately 270 Gb of sequence data and 117 million unique TCR beta sequences from 150 million to 200 million T cells. Rather than drawing on any new phenotypic data, the later analysis identified candidate immune exposures from TCR beta sequences and the way those sequences occurred across donors. A separate validation cohort of approximately 120 different subjects was used in addition to the roughly 640-subject first cohort. The study used immunosequencing to profile the T cell repertoires of 600 to 850 subjects and linked those repertoires to cytomegalovirus serostatus. About 330 gigabases of sequencing data and roughly 81 million unique TCR sequences made up an early release that covered 640 HLA-typed donors. All discovery cohort repertoires had been generated using a single sequencing platform. The study was designed to test whether signatures of past pathogen exposure could be identified by cataloging public T cell receptors. A later analysis re-examined previously published TCR beta repertoires from more than 600 donors and added high-resolution HLA genotyping to investigate patterns of TCR occurrence. Genome-wide SNP genotypes for about 65% of the 666 donors were used in a later genetic analysis, which treated that subset as a discovery cohort. Across around 400 genotyped donors of the cohort, an average of approximately 200,000 unique TCR beta nucleotide sequences per donor were sequenced, and around 20% of those sequences were non-productive. The number of typed donors differed by locus: about 629-640 for A, B, C, DRB1 and DQB1; 500 to 550 for DQA1; some 590 for DPA1; and 400 to 480 for DPB1. An earlier analysis of several hundred of the donors used high-throughput TCR beta sequencing to judge whether each TCR beta V gene segment behaved as functional or pseudogenic. A handful of DR-DQ haplotypes were treated as single units for association and clustering because of strong linkage in the cohort. Of the roughly 400 genotyped donors, less than 90% were placed in the genetic ancestry cluster associated with self-reported Caucasian donors. Donor age, sex, ethnicity and CMV serostatus were compiled alongside the repertoire data. The study combined high-throughput TCR immunosequencing, statistical association of individual TCRs with disease status, and machine learning to predict cytomegalovirus infection status. HLA typing covered class I and class II loci at four-digit resolution. Overall study results and their limits: In a later genetic analysis, a missense DCLRE1C variant was associated with V-gene and J-gene trimming of TCR beta chains, and the association was replicated in an independent cohort. A later analysis associated about 18,000 TCR beta sequences with specific HLA alleles at a false discovery rate of 0.05. Linkage disequilibrium might explain the correlated functional status among segregating V segments, but an unknown experimental factor could not be excluded. Compared with the approximately 600-donor mean, donors in an Asian-associated ancestry cluster had fewer N-insertions in productive TCRs, according to a later genetic analysis. Sequencing depth was assumed to be roughly uniform across donors in the presence/absence analyses, though that assumption may not hold. Because counts were too low, more than 15 rarely observed V segments, including chromosome 9 orphons, were excluded from the earlier analysis of 587 of the donors. A further reported finding was that TCR beta sequences accurately predicted the HLA-A and HLA-B alleles for most subjects in the first cohort. In a later analysis, HLA-associated TCR beta chains were found to be more clonally expanded and to have lower generation probabilities than equally common non-associated chains. In a later analysis, several top co-occurrence clusters were reported to appear linked to parvovirus B19, influenza, CMV and Epstein-Barr virus. The classifier was reported to diagnose cytomegalovirus status with high specificity and sensitivity in both the original cohort and the validation cohort. Because some donors lacked HLA typing at each locus, the association tests relied only on the typed subset. The only immune exposure information available for the cohort was CMV serostatus. Some IMGT-functional V segments, including TRBV6-2 and TRBV6-3, could not be told apart with the 87-base-pair reads, so those segments were excluded. When HLA alleles, especially DR and DQ, strongly co-occurred, TCR associations were difficult to assign to individual alleles. In vitro tests confirmed that three of the cytomegalovirus-associated TCR beta chains recognize cytomegalovirus antigens. According to a later analysis, TCR association rates differed among HLA loci, with DRB1 alleles showing the most associated TCRs and HLA-C alleles showing the fewest. In this cohort, only TCR beta chains were sequenced, and detectable features were limited by the absence of alpha or paired-chain data. The study listed 150 to 200 TCR beta chains as associated with cytomegalovirus. A cluster of highly shared sequence variants was judged likely to represent a technical artifact of the sequencing pipeline. In a later analysis, most CMV-associated TCR beta chains were found to appear HLA-restricted, with HLA associations seemingly driven largely by CMV exposure. The authors suggested that the approach could potentially be extended to other disease states and immunological phenotypes. While some public TCRs were present in many individuals, most TCR sequences turned up only very rarely across donors. An earlier analysis of approximately 500 of the donors showed that most TCR beta V segments appeared in productive rearrangements either about 87% or about 30% of the time, which broadly matched IMGT annotations.

The cohort was made up of several hundred healthy bone marrow donors. Cohort members were all nominally healthy when sampled, although unrecorded immune exposures were likely present. The donor was CMV seropositive and belonged to the group of 250 to 300 seropositive cohort members. Every donor gave a peripheral blood sample, and the peripheral blood mononuclear cells from that sample were used for TCR beta sequencing. The Qiagen DNeasy Blood Extraction Kit was used to extract genomic DNA from the blood cell samples. This receptor was taken from a woman aged 40 to 50 in good health and CMV-seropositive. The chain joins TRBV2 to TRBJ1-4; 7 bases in the junction line up with TRBD1. Specimen: PBMCs. The DNA is as follows: TGTGCCAGCAGTGCAAGGGGGCATGAAAAACTGTTTTTT. Translated, it gives CASSARGHEKLFF.